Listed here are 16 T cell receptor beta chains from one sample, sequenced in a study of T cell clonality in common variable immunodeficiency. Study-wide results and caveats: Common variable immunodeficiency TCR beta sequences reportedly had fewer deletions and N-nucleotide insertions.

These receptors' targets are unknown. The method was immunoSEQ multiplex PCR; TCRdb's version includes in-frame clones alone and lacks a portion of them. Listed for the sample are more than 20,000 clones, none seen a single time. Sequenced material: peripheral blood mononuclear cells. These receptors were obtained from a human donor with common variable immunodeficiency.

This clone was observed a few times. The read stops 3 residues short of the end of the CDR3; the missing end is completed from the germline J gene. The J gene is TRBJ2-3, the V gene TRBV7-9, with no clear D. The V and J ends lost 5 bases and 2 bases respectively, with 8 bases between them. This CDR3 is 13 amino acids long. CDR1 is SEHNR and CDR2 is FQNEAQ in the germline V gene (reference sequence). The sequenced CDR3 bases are TGTGCCAGCAGCGGCCAGTACACAGATACG. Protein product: CASSGQYTDT. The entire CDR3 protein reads CASSGQYTDTQYF.

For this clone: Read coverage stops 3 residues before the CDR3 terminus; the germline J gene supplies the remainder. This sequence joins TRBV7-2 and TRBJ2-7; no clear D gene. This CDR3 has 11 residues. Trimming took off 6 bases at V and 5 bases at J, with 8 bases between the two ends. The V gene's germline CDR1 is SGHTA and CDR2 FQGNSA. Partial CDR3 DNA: TGTGCCAGCAGAGCATATAACGAG. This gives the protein CASRAYNE. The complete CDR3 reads CASRAYNEQYF. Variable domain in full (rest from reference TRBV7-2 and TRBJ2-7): GAGVSQSPSNKVTEKGKDVELRCDPISGHTALYWYRQSLGQGLEFLIYFQGNSAPDKSGLPSDRFSAERTGGSVSTLTIQRTQQEDSAVYLCASRAYNEQYFGPGTRLTVT.

The sequenced part of the CDR3 DNA is TGCAGTGCTAGAGAGGGAGGGACAGGGATCTACGAG. Protein product: CSAREGGTGIYE. The full CDR3 protein reads CSAREGGTGIYEQYF. The chain recombines TRBV20-1 with TRBJ2-7; the match to TRBD1 covers 9 bases. From the germline J gene comes the end of the CDR3, since the read stops 3 residues before it. With 0 bases clipped from V and 3 bases from J, the junction kept 6 bases outside the gene matches. Germline CDR1 DFQATT, CDR2 SNEGSKA (reference sequence). CDR3 length: 15 amino acids.

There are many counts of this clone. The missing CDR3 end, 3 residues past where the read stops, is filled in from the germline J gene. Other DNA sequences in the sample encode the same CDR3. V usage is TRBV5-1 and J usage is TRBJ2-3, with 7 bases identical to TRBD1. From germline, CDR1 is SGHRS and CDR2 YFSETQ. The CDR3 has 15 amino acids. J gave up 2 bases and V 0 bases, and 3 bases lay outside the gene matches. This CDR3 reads CASSLEGQNTDTQYF. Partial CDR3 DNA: TGCGCCAGCAGCTTGGAGGGACAGAACACAGATACG.

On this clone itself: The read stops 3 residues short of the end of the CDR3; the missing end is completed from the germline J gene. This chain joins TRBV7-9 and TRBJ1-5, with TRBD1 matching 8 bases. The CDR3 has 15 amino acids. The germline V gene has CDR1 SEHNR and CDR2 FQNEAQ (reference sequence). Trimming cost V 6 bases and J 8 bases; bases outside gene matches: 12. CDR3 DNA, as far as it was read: TGTGCCAGCAGTTCGACAGGGGATTTCGGGAAGCCC. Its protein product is CASSSTGDFGKP. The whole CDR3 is CASSSTGDFGKPQHF.

The sequenced CDR3 bases are TGTGCCAGCTCACCACCCGAGGGGGTGAATTCACCC. This encodes CASSPPEGVNSP. The CDR3 in its entirety is CASSPPEGVNSPLHF. The genes are TRBV18 and TRBJ1-6, with a possible D match to TRBD1 (6 bases). Read data end 3 residues before the CDR3 end; the end is taken from the germline J gene. Per germline, CDR1 KGHSH and CDR2 LQKENI. The CDR3 has 15 amino acids. Trimming removed 0 bases from V and 7 bases from J, with 10 bases in between. Complete variable domain (other parts from reference TRBV18 and TRBJ1-6): NAGVMQNPRHLVRRRGQEARLRCSPMKGHSHVYWYRQLPEEGLKFMVYLQKENIIDESGMPKERFSAEFPKEGPSILRIQQVVRGDSAAYFCASSPPEGVNSPLHFGNGTRLTVT.

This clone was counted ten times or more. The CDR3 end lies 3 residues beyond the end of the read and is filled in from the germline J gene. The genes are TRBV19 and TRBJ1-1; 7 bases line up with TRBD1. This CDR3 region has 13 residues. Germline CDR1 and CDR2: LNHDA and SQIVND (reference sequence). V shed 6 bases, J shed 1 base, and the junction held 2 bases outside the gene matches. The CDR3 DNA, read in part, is TGTGCCAGTAGCTACAGGGGGAACACTGAA. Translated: CASSYRGNTE. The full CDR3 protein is CASSYRGNTEAFF.

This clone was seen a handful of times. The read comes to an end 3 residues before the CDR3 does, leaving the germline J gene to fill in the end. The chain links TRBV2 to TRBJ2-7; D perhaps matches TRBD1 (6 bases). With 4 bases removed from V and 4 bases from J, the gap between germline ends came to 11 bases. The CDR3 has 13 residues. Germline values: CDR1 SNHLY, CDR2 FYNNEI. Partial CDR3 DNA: TGTGCCAGCAGTGTTCGCAGGGGATACGAG. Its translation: CASSVRRGYE. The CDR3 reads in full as CASSVRRGYEQYF.

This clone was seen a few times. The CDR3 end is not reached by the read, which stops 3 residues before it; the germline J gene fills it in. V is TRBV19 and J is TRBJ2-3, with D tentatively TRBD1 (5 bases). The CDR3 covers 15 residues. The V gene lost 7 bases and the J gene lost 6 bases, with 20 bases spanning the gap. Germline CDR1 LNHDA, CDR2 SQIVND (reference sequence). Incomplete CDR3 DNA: TGTGCCAGTAATTCAGGGTTTCCTTCGGTTGATACG. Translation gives CASNSGFPSVDT. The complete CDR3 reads CASNSGFPSVDTQYF.

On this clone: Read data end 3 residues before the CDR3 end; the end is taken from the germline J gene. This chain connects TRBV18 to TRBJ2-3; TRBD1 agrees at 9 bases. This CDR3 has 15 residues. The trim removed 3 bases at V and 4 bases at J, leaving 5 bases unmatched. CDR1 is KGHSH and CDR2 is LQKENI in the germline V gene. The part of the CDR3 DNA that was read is TGTGCCAGCTCACCCCGGACAGGGGCCTCAGATACG. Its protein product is CASSPRTGASDT. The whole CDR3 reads CASSPRTGASDTQYF.

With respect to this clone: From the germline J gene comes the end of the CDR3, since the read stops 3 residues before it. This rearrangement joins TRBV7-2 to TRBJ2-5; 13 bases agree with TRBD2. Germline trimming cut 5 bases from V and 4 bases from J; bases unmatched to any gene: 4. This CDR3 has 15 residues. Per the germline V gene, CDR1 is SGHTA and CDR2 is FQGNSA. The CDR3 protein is CASSPRTSGRETQYF. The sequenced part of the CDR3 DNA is TGTGCCAGCAGCCCGAGGACTAGCGGGAGAGAGACC. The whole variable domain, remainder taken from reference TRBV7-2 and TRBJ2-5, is GAGVSQSPSNKVTEKGKDVELRCDPISGHTALYWYRQSLGQGLEFLIYFQGNSAPDKSGLPSDRFSAERTGGSVSTLTIQRTQQEDSAVYLCASSPRTSGRETQYFGPGTRLLVL.

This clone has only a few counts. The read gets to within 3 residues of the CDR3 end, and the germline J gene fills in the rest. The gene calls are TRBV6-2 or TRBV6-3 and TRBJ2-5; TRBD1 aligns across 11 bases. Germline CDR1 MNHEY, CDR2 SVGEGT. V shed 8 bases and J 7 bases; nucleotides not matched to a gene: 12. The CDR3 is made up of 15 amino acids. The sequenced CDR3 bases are TGTGCCAGCTCCCAGCTGCGGACAGGGGGCGCGACC. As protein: CASSQLRTGGAT. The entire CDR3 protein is CASSQLRTGGATQYF.

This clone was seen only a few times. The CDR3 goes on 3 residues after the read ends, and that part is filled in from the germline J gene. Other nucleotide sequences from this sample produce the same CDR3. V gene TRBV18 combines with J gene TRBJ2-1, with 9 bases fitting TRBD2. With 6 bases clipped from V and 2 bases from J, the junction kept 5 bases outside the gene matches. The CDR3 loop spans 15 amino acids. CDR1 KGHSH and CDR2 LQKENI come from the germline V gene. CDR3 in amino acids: CASSPGLAAYNEQFF. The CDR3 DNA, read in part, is TGTGCCAGCTCGCCGGGACTAGCAGCCTACAATGAG.

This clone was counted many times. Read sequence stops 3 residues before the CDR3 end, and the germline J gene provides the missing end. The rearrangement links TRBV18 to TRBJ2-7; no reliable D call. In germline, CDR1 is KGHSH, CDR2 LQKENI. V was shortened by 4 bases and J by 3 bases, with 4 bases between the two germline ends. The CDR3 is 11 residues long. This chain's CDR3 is CASSLYYEQYF. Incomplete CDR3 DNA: TGTGCCAGCTCACTATACTACGAG.

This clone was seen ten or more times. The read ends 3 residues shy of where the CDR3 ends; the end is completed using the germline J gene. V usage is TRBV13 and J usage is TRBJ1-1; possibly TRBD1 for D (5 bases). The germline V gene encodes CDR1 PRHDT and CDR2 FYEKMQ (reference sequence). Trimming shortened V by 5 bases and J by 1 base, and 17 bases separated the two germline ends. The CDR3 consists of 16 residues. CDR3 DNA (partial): TGTGCCAGCAGCGAGGGGACTCGTGGAGGGAACACTGAA. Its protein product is CASSEGTRGGNTE. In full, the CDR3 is CASSEGTRGGNTEAFF.

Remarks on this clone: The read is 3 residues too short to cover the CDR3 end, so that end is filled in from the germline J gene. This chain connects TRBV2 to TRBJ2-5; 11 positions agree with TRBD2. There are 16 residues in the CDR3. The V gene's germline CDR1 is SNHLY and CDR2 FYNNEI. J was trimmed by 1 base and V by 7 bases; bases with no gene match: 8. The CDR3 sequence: CASTTGLAGGQETQYF. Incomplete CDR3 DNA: TGTGCCAGCACCACTGGCCTAGCGGGAGGCCAAGAGACC.